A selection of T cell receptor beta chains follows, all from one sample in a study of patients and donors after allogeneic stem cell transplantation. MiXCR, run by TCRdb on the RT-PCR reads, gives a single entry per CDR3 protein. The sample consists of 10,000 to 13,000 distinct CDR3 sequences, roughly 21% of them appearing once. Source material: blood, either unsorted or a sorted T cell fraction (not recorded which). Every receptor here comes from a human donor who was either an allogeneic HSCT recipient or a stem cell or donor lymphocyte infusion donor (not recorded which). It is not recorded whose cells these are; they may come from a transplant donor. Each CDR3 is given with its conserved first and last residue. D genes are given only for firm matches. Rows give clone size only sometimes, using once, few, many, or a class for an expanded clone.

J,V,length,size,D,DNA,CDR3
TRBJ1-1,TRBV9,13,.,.,TGTGCCAGCAGCGTAGACAGTAACACTGAAGCTTTCTTT,CASSVDSNTEAFF
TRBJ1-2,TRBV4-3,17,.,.,TGCGCCAGCAGCCAAATTAGGGGGACGGAGACTAACTATGGCTACACCTTC,CASSQIRGTETNYGYTF
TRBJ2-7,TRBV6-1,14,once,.,TGTGCCAGCAGCCCTAGAGGGGAGAGCTACGAGCAGTACTTC,CASSPRGESYEQYF
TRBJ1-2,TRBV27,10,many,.,TGTGCCTTGAGGACATGGGGCTACACCTTC,CALRTWGYTF
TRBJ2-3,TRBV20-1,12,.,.,TGCAGTTATATTTCGGGGCCAGATACGCAGTATTTT,CSYISGPDTQYF
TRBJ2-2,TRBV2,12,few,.,TGTGCCGGGCGGGCGGGGACCGGGGAGCTGTTTTTT,CAGRAGTGELFF
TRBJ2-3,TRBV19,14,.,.,TGTGCCAGTAGAGACTACCCTGGCACAGATACGCAGTATTTT,CASRDYPGTDTQYF
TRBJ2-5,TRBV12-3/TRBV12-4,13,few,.,TGTGCCAGCAGCATTCAGGGCCAAGAGACCCAGTACTTC,CASSIQGQETQYF
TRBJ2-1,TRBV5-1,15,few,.,TGCGCCAGCAGCGCCGGGACCGATTCCTACAATGAGCAGTTCTTC,CASSAGTDSYNEQFF
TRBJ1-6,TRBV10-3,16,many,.,TGTGCCATCAGTGAGTCGGGCAGCTACTATAATTCACCCCTCCACTTT,CAISESGSYYNSPLHF
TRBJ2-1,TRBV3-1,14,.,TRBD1,TGTGCCAGCAGCCTCTCCGCCCAAACAGGGGGCGAGTTCTTC,CASSLSAQTGGEFF
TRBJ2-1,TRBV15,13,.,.,TGTGCCACCAGCAGAGATCTTAACCGTGAGCAGTTCTTC,CATSRDLNREQFF
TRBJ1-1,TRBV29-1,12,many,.,TGCAGCGTTGCCGGGCAGGGAACTGAAGCTTTCTTT,CSVAGQGTEAFF
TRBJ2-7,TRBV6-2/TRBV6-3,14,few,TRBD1,TGTGCCAGCAGTTTCGGACAGGGCCCCTACGAGCAGTACTTC,CASSFGQGPYEQYF
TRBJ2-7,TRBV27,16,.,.,TGTGCCAGCAGTTTCGGAGGACAAGGAGTGTCCTACGAGCAGTACTTC,CASSFGGQGVSYEQYF
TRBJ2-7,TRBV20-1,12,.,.,TGCAGTGCTAGAGTTTCCGACTACGAGCAGTACTTC,CSARVSDYEQYF
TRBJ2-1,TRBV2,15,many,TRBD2,TGTGCCAGCAGGCTAGCGGGGAGCTCCTACAATGAGCAGTTCTTC,CASRLAGSSYNEQFF
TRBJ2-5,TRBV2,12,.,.,TGTGCCAGCAGCTACGGGTCGGAGACCCAGTACTTC,CASSYGSETQYF
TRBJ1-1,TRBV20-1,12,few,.,TGCAGTGTTTGGGGGGGCAACACTGAAGCTTTCTTT,CSVWGGNTEAFF
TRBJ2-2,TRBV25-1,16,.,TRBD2,TGTGCCAGCAGTACTAGGGGAGGGGCCCACACCGGGGAGCTGTTTTTT,CASSTRGGAHTGELFF
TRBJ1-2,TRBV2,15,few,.,TGTGCCAGCAGTGAAGCGACATGGGGGTCGGGTGGCTACACCTTC,CASSEATWGSGGYTF
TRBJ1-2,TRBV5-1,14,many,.,TGCGCCAGCGCGATTGAACCTGCTAACTATGGCTACACCTTC,CASAIEPANYGYTF
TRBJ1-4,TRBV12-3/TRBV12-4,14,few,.,TGTGCCAGCAGTTTGGAACCGGCTTCTGAAAAACTGTTTTTT,CASSLEPASEKLFF
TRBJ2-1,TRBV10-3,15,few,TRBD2,TGTGCCATCGTGGCTAGCGGGGGGGATTACAATGAGCAGTTCTTC,CAIVASGGDYNEQFF
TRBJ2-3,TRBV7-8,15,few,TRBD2,TGTGCCAGCAGCTTCAGGGAGGGGAGCACAGATACGCAGTATTTT,CASSFREGSTDTQYF
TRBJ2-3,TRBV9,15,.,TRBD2,TGTGCCAGCAGCGCAGCGGGGGGGTACACAGATACGCAGTATTTT,CASSAAGGYTDTQYF
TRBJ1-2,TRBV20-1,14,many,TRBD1,TGCAGTGCTCCGGACAGGGCTGCTAACTATGGCTACACCTTC,CSAPDRAANYGYTF
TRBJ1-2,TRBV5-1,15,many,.,TGCGCCAGCAAGGTGTCACCGGACGGAGACTATGGCTACACCTTC,CASKVSPDGDYGYTF
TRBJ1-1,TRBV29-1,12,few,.,TGCAGCGTTGAATCCGGGGACACTGAAGCTTTCTTT,CSVESGDTEAFF
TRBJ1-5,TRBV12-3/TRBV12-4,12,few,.,TGTGCCAGCAGCGGGAAAGTCGAGCCCCAGCATTTT,CASSGKVEPQHF
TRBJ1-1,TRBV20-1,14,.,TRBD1,TGCAGTGCTGGCCGGACAGGCTGGGGCACTGAAGCTTTCTTT,CSAGRTGWGTEAFF
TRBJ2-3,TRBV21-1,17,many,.,TGTGCCAGCAGCAAAGAGGAGGGAACGGCCCACACAGATACGCAGTATTTT,CASSKEEGTAHTDTQYF
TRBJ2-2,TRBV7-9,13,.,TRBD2,TGTGCCAGCAGCCCGGGGGGTTCCGGGGAGCTGTTTTTT,CASSPGGSGELFF
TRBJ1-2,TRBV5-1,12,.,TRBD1,TGCGCCAGCAGAGGGACAGATTATGGCTACACCTTC,CASRGTDYGYTF
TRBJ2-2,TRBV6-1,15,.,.,TGTGCCAGCAGTGAAGAACGTCCGAACACCGGGGAGCTGTTTTTT,CASSEERPNTGELFF
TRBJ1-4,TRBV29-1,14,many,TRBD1,TGCAGCGTTGAAGGGACAGGCCCTAATGAAAAACTGTTTTTT,CSVEGTGPNEKLFF
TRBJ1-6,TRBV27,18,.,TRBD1,TGTGCCAGCAGTCTGGGACAGTCCCTAAGCTCCTATAATTCACCCCTCCACTTT,CASSLGQSLSSYNSPLHF
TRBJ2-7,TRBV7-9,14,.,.,TGTGCCAGCAGCCCGCAGGACGCCCCCTACGAGCAGTACTTC,CASSPQDAPYEQYF
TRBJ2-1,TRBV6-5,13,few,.,TGTGCCAGCAGAACGGTCTCCTACAATGAGCAGTTCTTC,CASRTVSYNEQFF
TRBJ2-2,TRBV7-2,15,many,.,TGTGCCAGCAGCTTAGTTGGGGGGACCACCGGGGAGCTGTTTTTT,CASSLVGGTTGELFF
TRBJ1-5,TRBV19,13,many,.,TGTGCCAGTGATGGACTCTTTGGGCAGCCCCAGCATTTT,CASDGLFGQPQHF
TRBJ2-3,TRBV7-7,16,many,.,TGTGCTAGCAGCTTAGCCCCAGGGCGTAGCACAGATACGCAGTATTTT,CASSLAPGRSTDTQYF
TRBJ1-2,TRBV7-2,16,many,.,TGTGCCAGCAGCACACGAGGCGGCAGGGAGGTGTCTGGCTACACCTTC,CASSTRGGREVSGYTF
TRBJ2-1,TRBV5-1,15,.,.,TGCGCCAGCAGCCCGCGGACTGAGTCCTACAATGAGCAGTTCTTC,CASSPRTESYNEQFF
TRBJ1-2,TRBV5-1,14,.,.,TGCGCCAGCAGCTTGGGACAGGCCAACTATGGCTACACCTTC,CASSLGQANYGYTF
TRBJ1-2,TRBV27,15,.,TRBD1,TGTGCCAGCAGTCACAAGGGGGCTACGGGCTATGGCTACACCTTC,CASSHKGATGYGYTF
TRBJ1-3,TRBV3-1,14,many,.,TGTGCCAGCAGCCAAAAATCCTCTGGAAACACCATATATTTT,CASSQKSSGNTIYF
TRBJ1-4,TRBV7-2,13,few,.,TGTGCCAGCAGCTCAGCGGTTCGGGAAAAACTGTTTTTT,CASSSAVREKLFF
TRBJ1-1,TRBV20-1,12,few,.,TGCAGTGCCCCGGATCCCTTGACTGAAGCTTTCTTT,CSAPDPLTEAFF
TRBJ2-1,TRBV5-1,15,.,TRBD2,TGCGCCAGCAGCTTGAGCGGGGGGGATTACAATGAGCAGTTCTTC,CASSLSGGDYNEQFF
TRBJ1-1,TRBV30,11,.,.,TGTGCCTGGAGAGGTGTTACTGAAGCTTTCTTT,CAWRGVTEAFF
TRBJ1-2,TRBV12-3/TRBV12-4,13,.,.,TGTGCCAGCAGTTTTGACAGCCTCTATGGCTACACCTTC,CASSFDSLYGYTF
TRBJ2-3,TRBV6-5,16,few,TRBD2,TGTGCCAGCAGTTACTCCGGGACTACGAGCACAGATACGCAGTATTTT,CASSYSGTTSTDTQYF
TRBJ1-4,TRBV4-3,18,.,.,TGCGCCAGCAGCCAAGATCGTTCCGCCGACGCAACTAATGAAAAACTGTTTTTT,CASSQDRSADATNEKLFF
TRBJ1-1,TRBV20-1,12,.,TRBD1,TGCAGTCCCGGACAGGGGAACACTGAAGCTTTCTTT,CSPGQGNTEAFF
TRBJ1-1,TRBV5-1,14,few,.,TGCGCCAGCAGCTTGGGGACGGCGTACACTGAAGCTTTCTTT,CASSLGTAYTEAFF
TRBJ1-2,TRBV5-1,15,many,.,TGCGCCAGCAGCTTGGCGCAGGTTCTGGGTAGTAGCTACACCTTC,CASSLAQVLGSSYTF
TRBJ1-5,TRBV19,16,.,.,TGTGCCAGTAGTCCCCGGATTAGGGCTGGCAATCAGCCCCAGCATTTT,CASSPRIRAGNQPQHF
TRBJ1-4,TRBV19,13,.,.,TGTGCCAGTAGTCGGAGGGATAATGAAAAACTGTTTTTT,CASSRRDNEKLFF
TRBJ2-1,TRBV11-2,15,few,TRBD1,TGTGCCAGCAGCTTAGATCGACAGGGGGAGTTTGAGGAGTTCTTC,CASSLDRQGEFEEFF